The entry that follows covers one T cell receptor (beta chain) sequence. Its antigen is undetermined. The data originate from a study of identifying expanded T cells in peripheral blood. Study-wide points: Technical replicates showed around 1.2 changed clones; roughly two weeks around 15; four weeks 19. Across healthy donors, higher total template counts meant significantly greater roughly 2-week count variance.

CDR1 MNHNS and CDR2 SASEGT come from the germline V gene. V shed 7 bases and J shed 0 bases, with 13 bases lying between them. This CDR3 contains 15 residues. Healthy donors had no documented immune events, such as infections, while sampled. Assay used: immunoSEQ multiplex PCR; TCRdb lists only in-frame clones, some missing. The data show just under 65,000 clones, more than 70% seen once. This clonotype originated in a person aged 18 to 70 in good health. The sequencing sample was made of blood. The rearrangement links TRBV6-1 to TRBJ1-3; D gene unclear. CDR3 sequence reads: CASNPDGASGNTIYF. The CDR3 DNA reads as TGTGCCAGCAATCCAGACGGAGCCTCTGGAAACACCATATATTTT.